This is a list of T cell receptor beta chains from one sample in a study of siplizumab effects on memory and regulatory T cells. The assay was immunoSEQ multiplex PCR, and TCRdb's table has in-frame clones only and misses some. The table has approximately 50,000 clones, about 93% seen once. Sequencing was performed on CD8+ T cells sorted from blood. Receptor source: a human donor in good health. CDR3s include the opening cysteine and the closing phenylalanine or tryptophan. The D gene is left open where the match is weak. Clone sizes are given selectively: once, few, many, or a class where the clone is expanded.

abundance,d_gene,j_gene,v_gene,CDR3aa,CDR3nt
once,TRBD1,TRBJ2-7,TRBV5-1,CASSGGQVSSYEQYF,TGCGCCAGCAGCGGGGGACAGGTTAGCTCCTACGAGCAGTACTTC
.,.,TRBJ1-1,TRBV29-1,CSVAENTEAFF,TGCAGCGTTGCAGAAAACACTGAAGCTTTCTTT
once,TRBD1,TRBJ2-1,TRBV14,CASSPQGANEQFF,TGTGCCAGCAGCCCCCAGGGGGCGAATGAGCAGTTCTTC
.,TRBD1,TRBJ1-6,TRBV27,CASKQGAGGHGPYNSPLHF,TGTGCCAGCAAGCAGGGGGCAGGAGGGCATGGACCTTATAATTCACCCCTCCACTTT
.,.,TRBJ1-1,TRBV6-1,CASTVLGPRRDAFF,TGTGCCAGCACAGTCTTAGGGCCCCGAAGAGACGCTTTCTTT
.,.,TRBJ2-3,TRBV30,CAWSVQGGDTQYF,TGTGCCTGGAGTGTACAAGGGGGGGACACGCAGTATTTT
.,.,TRBJ2-3,TRBV27,CASSLYTSSTDTQYF,TGTGCCAGCAGCCTTTATACTTCTAGCACAGATACGCAGTATTTT
.,.,TRBJ2-5,TRBV19,CASSTASWAEAETQYF,TGTGCCAGTAGTACCGCCTCTTGGGCAGAAGCTGAGACCCAGTACTTC
.,TRBD1,TRBJ1-4,TRBV4-1,CASSQFPQGDGEKLFF,TGCGCCAGCAGCCAGTTTCCCCAGGGGGATGGAGAAAAACTGTTTTTT
.,.,TRBJ2-2,TRBV27,CASSLRGRELFF,TGTGCCAGCAGTTTACGGGGTCGGGAGCTGTTTTTT
.,.,TRBJ1-2,TRBV5-4,CASSWGERLGYTF,TGTGCCAGCAGCTGGGGGGAACGTCTAGGCTACACCTTC
.,.,TRBJ2-1,TRBV28,CASSLSRSHEQFF,TGTGCCAGCAGTTTAAGCAGAAGTCATGAGCAGTTCTTC
.,.,TRBJ1-2,TRBV28,CASSFMTNNYGYTF,TGTGCCAGCAGTTTTATGACCAATAACTATGGCTACACCTTC
.,TRBD1,TRBJ2-7,TRBV6-5,CAGTGGYEQYF,TGTGCAGGGACAGGGGGCTACGAGCAGTACTTC
.,TRBD1,TRBJ2-2,TRBV19,CASSDWDRDTGELFF,TGTGCCAGTAGCGATTGGGACAGGGACACCGGGGAGCTGTTTTTT
.,.,TRBJ2-7,TRBV11-2,CASSKGPIEQYF,TGTGCCAGCAGCAAGGGTCCGATAGAGCAGTACTTC
.,TRBD2,TRBJ2-7,TRBV27,CASSQILAGGPYEQYF,TGTGCCAGCAGTCAAATACTAGCGGGAGGGCCCTACGAGCAGTACTTC
once,.,TRBJ1-4,TRBV13,CASSQRVEEKLFF,TGTGCCAGCAGCCAAAGGGTGGAAGAAAAACTGTTTTTT
.,.,TRBJ2-7,TRBV6-5,CASSSRRIDEQYF,TGTGCCAGCAGTTCCCGGCGTATCGACGAGCAGTACTTC
.,TRBD2,TRBJ2-7,TRBV27,CASSPKTSGAYEQYF,TGTGCCAGCAGTCCTAAGACTAGCGGGGCCTACGAGCAGTACTTC
.,.,TRBJ1-2,TRBV5-1,CASSPLGREDYGYTF,TGCGCCAGCAGCCCCCTTGGCAGGGAAGACTATGGCTACACCTTC
.,TRBD2,TRBJ2-3,TRBV6-1,CASSDLTSGRLLSTDTQYF,TGTGCCAGCAGTGACCTGACTAGCGGGAGGCTCTTAAGCACAGATACGCAGTATTTT
.,.,TRBJ2-1,TRBV10-2,CASSPRRDSYNEQFF,TGCGCCAGCAGCCCTCGTAGGGATTCCTACAATGAGCAGTTCTTC
.,.,TRBJ2-1,TRBV6-1,CASSETGSYNEQFF,TGTGCCAGCAGTGAGACAGGCTCCTACAATGAGCAGTTCTTC
.,.,TRBJ1-1,TRBV5-8,CASSFVRNTEAFF,TGTGCCAGCAGCTTTGTCAGAAACACTGAAGCTTTCTTT
.,TRBD2,TRBJ2-7,TRBV29-1,CSVASPGTSGTYEQYF,TGCAGCGTTGCAAGCCCCGGGACTAGCGGGACCTACGAGCAGTACTTC
.,TRBD2,TRBJ2-2,TRBV30,CAWRFRWTRTSGSDGNTGELFF,TGTGCCTGGAGGTTTAGATGGACGCGGACTAGCGGGAGTGATGGTAACACCGGGGAGCTGTTTTTT
.,.,TRBJ2-7,TRBV30,CACKQGLAYEQYF,TGTGCCTGCAAGCAGGGGCTCGCCTACGAGCAGTACTTC
.,.,TRBJ2-7,TRBV13,CASSPGRRDEQYF,TGTGCCAGCAGCCCCGGACGTAGAGACGAGCAGTACTTC
.,.,TRBJ2-5,TRBV27,CASSLWKGGETQYF,TGTGCCAGCAGTTTATGGAAGGGGGGGGAGACCCAGTACTTC
.,.,TRBJ2-5,TRBV29-1,CSVEGQGYPIEETQYF,TGCAGCGTTGAAGGTCAGGGCTACCCAATAGAAGAGACCCAGTACTTC
.,.,TRBJ1-5,TRBV15,CATSRDSPGLDQPQHF,TGTGCCACCAGCAGAGATTCTCCAGGGTTGGATCAGCCCCAGCATTTT
.,.,TRBJ2-1,TRBV4-2,CASGLNSYNEQFF,TGTGCCAGCGGTTTGAACTCCTACAATGAGCAGTTCTTC
.,TRBD2,TRBJ2-1,TRBV5-4,CASTSLGNGLVVNEQFF,TGTGCCAGCACCTCCCTCGGAAACGGACTAGTAGTGAATGAGCAGTTCTTC
.,.,TRBJ1-5,TRBV7-6,CASSPAEDQPQHF,TGTGCCAGCAGTCCCGCCGAGGATCAGCCCCAGCATTTT
.,.,TRBJ2-1,TRBV28,CASSFVSTGHSYNEQFF,TGTGCCAGCAGTTTTGTCTCAACAGGTCACTCCTACAATGAGCAGTTCTTC
.,TRBD1,TRBJ1-1,TRBV2,CASQGSTEAFF,TGTGCATCACAGGGGTCCACTGAAGCTTTCTTT
.,.,TRBJ2-3,TRBV28,CASSLEVRVIADTQYF,TGTGCCAGCAGTTTGGAAGTAAGGGTAATCGCAGATACGCAGTATTTT
once,TRBD2,TRBJ2-7,TRBV12-5,CASGLVPRVAGSSYEQYF,TGTGCTAGTGGTTTGGTACCCAGGGTAGCGGGAAGTTCCTACGAGCAGTACTTC
.,TRBD2,TRBJ2-7,TRBV11-2,CASSLGASGYEQYF,TGTGCCAGCAGCTTAGGAGCTAGCGGGTACGAGCAGTACTTC
.,.,TRBJ2-5,TRBV7-8,CASSLRRWETQYF,TGTGCCAGCAGCTTAAGACGGTGGGAGACCCAGTACTTC